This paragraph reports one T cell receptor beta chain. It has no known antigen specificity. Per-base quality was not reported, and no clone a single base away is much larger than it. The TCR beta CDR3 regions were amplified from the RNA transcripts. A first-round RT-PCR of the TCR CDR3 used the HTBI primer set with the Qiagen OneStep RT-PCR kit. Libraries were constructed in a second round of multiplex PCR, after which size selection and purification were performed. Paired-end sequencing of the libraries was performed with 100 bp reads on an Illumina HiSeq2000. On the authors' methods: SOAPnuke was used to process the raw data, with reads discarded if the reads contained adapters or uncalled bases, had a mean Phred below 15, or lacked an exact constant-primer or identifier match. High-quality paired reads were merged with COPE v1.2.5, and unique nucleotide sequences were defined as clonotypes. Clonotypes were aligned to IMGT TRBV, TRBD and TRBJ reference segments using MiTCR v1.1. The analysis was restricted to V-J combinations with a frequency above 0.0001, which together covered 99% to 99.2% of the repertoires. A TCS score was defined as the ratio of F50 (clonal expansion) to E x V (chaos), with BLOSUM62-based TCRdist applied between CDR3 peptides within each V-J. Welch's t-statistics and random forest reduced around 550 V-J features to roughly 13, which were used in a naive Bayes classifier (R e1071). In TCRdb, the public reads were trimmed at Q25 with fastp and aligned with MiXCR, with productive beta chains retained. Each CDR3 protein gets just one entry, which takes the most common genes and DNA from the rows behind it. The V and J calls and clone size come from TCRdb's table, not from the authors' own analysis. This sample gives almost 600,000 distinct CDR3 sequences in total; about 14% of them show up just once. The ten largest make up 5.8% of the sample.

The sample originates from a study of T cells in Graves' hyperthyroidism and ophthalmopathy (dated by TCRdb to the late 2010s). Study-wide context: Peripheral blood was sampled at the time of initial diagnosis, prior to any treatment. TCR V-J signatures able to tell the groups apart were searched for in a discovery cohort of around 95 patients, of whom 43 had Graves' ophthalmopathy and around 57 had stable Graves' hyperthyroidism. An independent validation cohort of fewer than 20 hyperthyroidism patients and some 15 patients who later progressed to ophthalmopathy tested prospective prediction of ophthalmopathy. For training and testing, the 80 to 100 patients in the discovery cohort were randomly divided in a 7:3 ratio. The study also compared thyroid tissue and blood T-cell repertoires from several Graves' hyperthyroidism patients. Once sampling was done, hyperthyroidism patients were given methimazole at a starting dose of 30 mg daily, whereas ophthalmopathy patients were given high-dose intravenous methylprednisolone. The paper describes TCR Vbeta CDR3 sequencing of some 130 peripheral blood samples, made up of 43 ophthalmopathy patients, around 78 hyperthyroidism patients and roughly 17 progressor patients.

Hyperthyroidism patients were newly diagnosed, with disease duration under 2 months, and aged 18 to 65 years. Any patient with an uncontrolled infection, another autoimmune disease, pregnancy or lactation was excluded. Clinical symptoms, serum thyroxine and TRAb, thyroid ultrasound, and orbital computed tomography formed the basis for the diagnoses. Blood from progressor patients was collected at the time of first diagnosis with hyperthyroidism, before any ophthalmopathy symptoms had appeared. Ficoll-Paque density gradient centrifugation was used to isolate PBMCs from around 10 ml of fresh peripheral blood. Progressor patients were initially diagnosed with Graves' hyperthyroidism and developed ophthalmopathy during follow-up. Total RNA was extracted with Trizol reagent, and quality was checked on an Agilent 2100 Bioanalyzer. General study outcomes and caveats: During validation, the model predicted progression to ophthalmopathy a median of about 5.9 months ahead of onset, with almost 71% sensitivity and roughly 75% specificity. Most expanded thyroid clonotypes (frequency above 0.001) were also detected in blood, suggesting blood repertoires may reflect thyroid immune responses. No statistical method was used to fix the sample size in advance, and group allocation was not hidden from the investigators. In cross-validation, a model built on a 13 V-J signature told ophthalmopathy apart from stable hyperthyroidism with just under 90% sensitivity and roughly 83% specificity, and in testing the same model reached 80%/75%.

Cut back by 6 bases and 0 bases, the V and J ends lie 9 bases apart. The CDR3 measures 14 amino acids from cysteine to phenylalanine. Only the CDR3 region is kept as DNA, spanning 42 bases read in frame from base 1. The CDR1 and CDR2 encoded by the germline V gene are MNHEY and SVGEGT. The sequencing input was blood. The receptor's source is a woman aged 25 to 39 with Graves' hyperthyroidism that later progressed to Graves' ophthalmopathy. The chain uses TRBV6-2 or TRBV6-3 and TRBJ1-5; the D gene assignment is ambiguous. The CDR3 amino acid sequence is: CASSWTGSNQPQHF. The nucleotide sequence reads TGTGCCAGCAGCTGGACGGGTAGCAATCAGCCCCAGCATTTT.